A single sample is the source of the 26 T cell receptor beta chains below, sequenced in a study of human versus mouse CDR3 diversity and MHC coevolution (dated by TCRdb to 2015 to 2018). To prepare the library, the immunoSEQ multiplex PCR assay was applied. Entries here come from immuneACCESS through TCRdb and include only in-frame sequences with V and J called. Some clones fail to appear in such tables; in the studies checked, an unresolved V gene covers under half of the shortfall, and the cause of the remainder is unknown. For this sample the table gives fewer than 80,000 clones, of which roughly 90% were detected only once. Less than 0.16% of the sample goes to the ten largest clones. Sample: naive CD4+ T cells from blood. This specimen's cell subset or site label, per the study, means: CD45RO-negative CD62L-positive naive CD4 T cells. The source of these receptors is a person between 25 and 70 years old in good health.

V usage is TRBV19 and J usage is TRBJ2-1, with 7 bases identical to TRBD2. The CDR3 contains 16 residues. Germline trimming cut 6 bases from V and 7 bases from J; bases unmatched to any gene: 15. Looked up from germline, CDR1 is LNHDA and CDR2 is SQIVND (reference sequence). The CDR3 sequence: CASRDWLAGVQNEQFF. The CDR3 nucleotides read TGTGCCAGTAGGGACTGGCTGGCGGGGGTGCAAAATGAGCAGTTCTTC.

CDR3 sequence: CASIYKHRYEQYF. CDR3 DNA sequence: TGTGCCAGCATTTATAAACACCGCTACGAGCAGTACTTC. The chain uses TRBV2 and TRBJ2-7; D remains ambiguous. With 7 bases removed from V and 3 bases from J, the gap between germline ends came to 13 bases. The V gene's germline CDR1 is SNHLY and CDR2 FYNNEI. The CDR3 runs 13 residues. The whole variable domain, remainder taken from reference TRBV2 and TRBJ2-7, is EPEVTQTPSHQVTQMGQEVILRCVPISNHLYFYWYRQILGQKVEFLVSFYNNEISEKSEIFDDQFSVERPDGSNFTLKIRSTKLEDSAMYFCASIYKHRYEQYFGPGTRLTVT.

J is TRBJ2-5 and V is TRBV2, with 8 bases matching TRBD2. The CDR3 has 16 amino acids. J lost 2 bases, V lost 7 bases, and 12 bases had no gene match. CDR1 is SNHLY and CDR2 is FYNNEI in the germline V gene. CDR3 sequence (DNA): TGTGCCAGCAACCGGGGGGTTCGGGGGGGTCAAGAGACCCAGTACTTC. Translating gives CASNRGVRGGQETQYF.

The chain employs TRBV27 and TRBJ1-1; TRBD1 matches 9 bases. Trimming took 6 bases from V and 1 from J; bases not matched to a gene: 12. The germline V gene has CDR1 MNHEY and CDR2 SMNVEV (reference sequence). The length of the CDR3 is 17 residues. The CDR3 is CASSRDRVRLENTEAFF. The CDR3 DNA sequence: TGTGCCAGCAGCCGGGACAGGGTTAGGTTAGAGAACACTGAAGCTTTCTTT.

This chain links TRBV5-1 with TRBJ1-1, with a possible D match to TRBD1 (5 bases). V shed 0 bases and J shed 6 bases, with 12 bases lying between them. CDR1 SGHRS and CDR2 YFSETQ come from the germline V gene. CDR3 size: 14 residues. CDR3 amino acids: CASSLVPGRAEAFF. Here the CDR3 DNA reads TGCGCCAGCAGCTTGGTCCCAGGGAGGGCTGAAGCTTTCTTT.

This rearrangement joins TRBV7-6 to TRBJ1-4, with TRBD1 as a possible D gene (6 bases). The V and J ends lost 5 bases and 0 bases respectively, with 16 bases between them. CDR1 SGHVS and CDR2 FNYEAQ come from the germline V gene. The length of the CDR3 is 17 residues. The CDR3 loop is CASSRRGGDATNEKLFF. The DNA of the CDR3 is TGTGCCAGCAGCAGAAGAGGGGGGGACGCAACTAATGAAAAACTGTTTTTT. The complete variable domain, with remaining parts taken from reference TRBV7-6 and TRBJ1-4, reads GAGVSQSPRYKVTKRGQDVALRCDPISGHVSLYWYRQALGQGPEFLTYFNYEAQQDKSGLPNDRFSAERPEGSISTLTIQRTEQRDSAMYRCASSRRGGDATNEKLFFGSGTQLSVL.

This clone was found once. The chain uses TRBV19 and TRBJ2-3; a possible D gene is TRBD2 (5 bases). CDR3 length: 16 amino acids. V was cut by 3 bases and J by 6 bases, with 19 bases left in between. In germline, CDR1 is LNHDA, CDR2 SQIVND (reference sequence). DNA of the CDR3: TGTGCCAGTAGTATCGATCGCTACCCCACGGGGGATACGCAGTATTTT. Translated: CASSIDRYPTGDTQYF.

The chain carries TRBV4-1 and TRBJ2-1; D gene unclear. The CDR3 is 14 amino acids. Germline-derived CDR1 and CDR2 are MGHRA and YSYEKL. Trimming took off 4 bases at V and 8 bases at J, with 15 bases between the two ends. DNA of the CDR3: TGCGCCAGCAGCCGTACTCCCCGGAGCGATGAGCAGTTCTTC. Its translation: CASSRTPRSDEQFF.

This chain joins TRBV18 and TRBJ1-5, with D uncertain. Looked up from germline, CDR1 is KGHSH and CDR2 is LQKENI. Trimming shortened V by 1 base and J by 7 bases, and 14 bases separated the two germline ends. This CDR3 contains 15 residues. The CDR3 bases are TGTGCCAGCTCACCACTGGCCGGGAATGCGCAGCCCCAGCATTTT. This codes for CASSPLAGNAQPQHF.

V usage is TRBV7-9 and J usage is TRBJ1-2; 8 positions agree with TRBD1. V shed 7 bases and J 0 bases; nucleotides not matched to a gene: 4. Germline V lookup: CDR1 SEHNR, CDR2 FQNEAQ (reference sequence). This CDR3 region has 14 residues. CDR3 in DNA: TGTGCCAGCAAACCGGGACAGGCTAACTATGGCTACACCTTC. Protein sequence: CASKPGQANYGYTF.

The CDR3 sequence is CASSLAGREYGYTF. The DNA of the CDR3 is TGCGCCAGCAGCTTGGCGGGCAGGGAATATGGCTACACCTTC. The J gene is TRBJ1-2, the V gene TRBV5-1; D perhaps matches TRBD1 (5 bases). Per the germline V gene, CDR1 is SGHRS and CDR2 is YFSETQ. The CDR3 covers 14 residues. The germline V and J ends were trimmed by 0 bases and 5 bases, with 11 bases remaining between them.

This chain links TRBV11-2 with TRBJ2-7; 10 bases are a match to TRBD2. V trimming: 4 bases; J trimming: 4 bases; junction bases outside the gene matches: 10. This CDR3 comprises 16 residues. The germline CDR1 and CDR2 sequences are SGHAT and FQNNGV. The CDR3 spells CASSSRALAGAYEQYF. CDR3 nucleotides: TGTGCCAGCAGCTCCCGGGCTCTAGCGGGAGCTTACGAGCAGTACTTC. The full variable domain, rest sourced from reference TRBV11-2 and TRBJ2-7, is EAGVAQSPRYKIIEKRQSVAFWCNPISGHATLYWYQQILGQGPKLLIQFQNNGVVDDSQLPKDRFSAERLKGVDSTLKIQPAKLEDSAVYLCASSSRALAGAYEQYFGPGTRLTVT.

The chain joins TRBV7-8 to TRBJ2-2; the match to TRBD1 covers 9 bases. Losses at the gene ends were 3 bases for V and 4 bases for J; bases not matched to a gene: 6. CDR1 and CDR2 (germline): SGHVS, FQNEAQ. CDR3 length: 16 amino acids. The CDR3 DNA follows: TGTGCCAGCAGCTTCCGGGACAGGGACTTCACCGGGGAGCTGTTTTTT. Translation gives CASSFRDRDFTGELFF.

CDR3 residues: CSVIDRLNTEAFF. CDR3 DNA: TGCAGCGTGATCGACAGGCTGAACACTGAAGCTTTCTTT. The chain uses TRBV29-1 and TRBJ1-1, with D maybe TRBD1 (6 bases). V dropped 6 bases and J dropped 0 bases, with 11 bases sitting between them. CDR3 length: 13 residues. Germline lookup yields CDR1 SQVTM and CDR2 ANQGSEA.

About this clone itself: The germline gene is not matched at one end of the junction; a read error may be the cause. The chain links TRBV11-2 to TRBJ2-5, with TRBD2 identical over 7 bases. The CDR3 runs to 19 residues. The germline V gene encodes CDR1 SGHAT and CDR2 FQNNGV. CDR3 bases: TGTGCCAGCAGCCCAGTGGGAAGGCTAGCGGATAATGTCCAAGAGTCCCAGTACTTC. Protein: CASSPVGRLADNVQESQYF.

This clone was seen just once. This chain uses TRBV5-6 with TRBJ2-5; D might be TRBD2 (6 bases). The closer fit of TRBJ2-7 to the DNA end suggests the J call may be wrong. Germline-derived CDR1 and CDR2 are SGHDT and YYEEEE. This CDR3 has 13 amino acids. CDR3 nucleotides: TGTGCCAGCAGCTTGGTGCGGGGCTCCGAGCAGTACTTC. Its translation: CASSLVRGSEQYF.

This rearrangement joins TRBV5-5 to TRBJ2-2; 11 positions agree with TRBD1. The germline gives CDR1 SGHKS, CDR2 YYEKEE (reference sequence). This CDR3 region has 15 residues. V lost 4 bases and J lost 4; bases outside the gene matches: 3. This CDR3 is CASSPGQGVTGELFF. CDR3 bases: TGTGCCAGCAGCCCGGGACAGGGGGTCACCGGGGAGCTGTTTTTT.

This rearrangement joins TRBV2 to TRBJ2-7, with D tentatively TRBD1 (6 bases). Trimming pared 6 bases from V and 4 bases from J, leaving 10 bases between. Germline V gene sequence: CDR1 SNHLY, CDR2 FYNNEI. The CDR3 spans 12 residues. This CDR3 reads CASSETGYEQYF. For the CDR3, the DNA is TGTGCCAGCAGCGAGACAGGATACGAGCAGTACTTC.

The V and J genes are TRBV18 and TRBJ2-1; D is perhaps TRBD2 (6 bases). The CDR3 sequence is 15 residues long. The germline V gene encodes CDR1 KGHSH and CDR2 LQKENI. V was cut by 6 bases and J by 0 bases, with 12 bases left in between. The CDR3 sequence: CASSLTGGSYNEQFF. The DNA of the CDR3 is TGTGCCAGCTCTCTCACCGGGGGCTCCTACAATGAGCAGTTCTTC.

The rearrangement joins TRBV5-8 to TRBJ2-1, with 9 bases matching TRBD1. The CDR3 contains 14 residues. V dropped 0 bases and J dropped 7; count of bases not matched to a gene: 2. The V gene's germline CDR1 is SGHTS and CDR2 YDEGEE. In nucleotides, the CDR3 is TGTGCCAGCAGCTTGGGACAGGGGGGGAATGAGCAGTTCTTC. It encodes CASSLGQGGNEQFF.

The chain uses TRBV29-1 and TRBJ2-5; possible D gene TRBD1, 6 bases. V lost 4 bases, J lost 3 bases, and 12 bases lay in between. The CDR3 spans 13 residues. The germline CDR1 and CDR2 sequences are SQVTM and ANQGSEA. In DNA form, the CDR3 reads TGCAGCGTTGGGGGGCATCTTAAAGAGACCCAGTACTTC. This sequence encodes CSVGGHLKETQYF.

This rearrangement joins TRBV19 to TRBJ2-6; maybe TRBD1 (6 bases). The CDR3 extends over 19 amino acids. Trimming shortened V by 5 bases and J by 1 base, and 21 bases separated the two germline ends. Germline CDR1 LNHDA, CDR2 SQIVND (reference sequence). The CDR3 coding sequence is TGTGCCAGTAGTCTACGATGGTGGGACACGGGATCTGGGGCCAACGTCCTGACTTTC. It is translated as CASSLRWWDTGSGANVLTF.

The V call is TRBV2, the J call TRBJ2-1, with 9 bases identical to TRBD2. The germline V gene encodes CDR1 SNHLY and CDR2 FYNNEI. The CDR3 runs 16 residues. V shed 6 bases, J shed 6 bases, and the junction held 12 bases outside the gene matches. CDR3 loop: CASSLLAGAPGNEQFF. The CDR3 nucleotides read TGTGCCAGCAGCCTCTTAGCGGGGGCCCCTGGCAATGAGCAGTTCTTC.

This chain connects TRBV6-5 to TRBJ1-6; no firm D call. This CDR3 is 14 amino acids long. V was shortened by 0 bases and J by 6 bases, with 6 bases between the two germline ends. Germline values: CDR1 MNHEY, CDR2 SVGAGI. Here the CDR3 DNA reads TGTGCCAGCAGTTACTCGGCGGGTAATTCACCCCTCCACTTT. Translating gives CASSYSAGNSPLHF.

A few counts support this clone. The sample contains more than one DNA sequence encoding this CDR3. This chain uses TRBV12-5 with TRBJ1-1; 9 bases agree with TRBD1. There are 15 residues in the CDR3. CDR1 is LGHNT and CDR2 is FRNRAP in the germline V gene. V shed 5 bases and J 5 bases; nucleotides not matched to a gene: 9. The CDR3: CASGPFTGGSTEAFF. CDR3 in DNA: TGTGCTAGTGGTCCCTTTACAGGGGGCAGTACTGAAGCTTTCTTT. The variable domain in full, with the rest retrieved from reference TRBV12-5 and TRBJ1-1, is DARVTQTPRHKVTEMGQEVTMRCQPILGHNTVFWYRQTMMQGLELLAYFRNRAPLDDSGMPKDRFSAEMPDATLATLKIQPSEPRDSAVYFCASGPFTGGSTEAFFGQGTRLTVV.

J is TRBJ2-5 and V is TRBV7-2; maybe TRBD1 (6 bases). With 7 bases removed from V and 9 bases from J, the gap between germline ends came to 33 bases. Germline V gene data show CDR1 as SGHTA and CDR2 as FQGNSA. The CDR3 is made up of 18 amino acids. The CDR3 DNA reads TGTGCCAGCACCCGACGCCACTCACAGGGAGAATCAACCGGGGCCCAGTACTTC. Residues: CASTRRHSQGESTGAQYF.